This T cell receptor beta chain was found in a study of cytomegalovirus exposure and HLA in healthy donors. PCR employed 60 Vbeta and 13 Jbeta primers. The table came from immunoSEQ multiplex PCR; TCRdb's copy has only in-frame clones and leaves some out. Of tens of thousands of clones detected, around 81% appear once; the ten largest clones hold around a tenth. Study results and caveats: Presence/absence analyses treated sequencing depth as roughly uniform across donors. Trimming of TCR beta V- and J-genes showed a link, identified in a later analysis, to a missense DCLRE1C variant.

The CDR3 covers 15 residues. Between the trimmed V and J ends, which lost 6 bases and 0 bases, there was a span of 9 bases. Germline-derived CDR1 and CDR2 are MNHEY and SVGAGI. In the case of this clone: As yet, its antigen is unknown.

This receptor was identified in a woman aged 35 to 49 in good health and CMV-seronegative. The sequenced material came from PBMCs. The rearrangement uses TRBV6-5 and TRBJ2-6; D not certain. Here the CDR3 DNA reads TGTGCCAGCAGCAAACAGAGCTCTGGGGCCAACGTCCTGACTTTC. Translation gives CASSKQSSGANVLTF.